Sequencing of this TCR beta chain was carried out in a study of shared clonotypes between healthy human individuals (dated by TCRdb to between 2020 and 2021). Context from the whole study: Three men and a couple of women, aged 18 to 49 years, made up the cohort. Per donor, three plates each were used for CD4 naive and CD4 memory, two for CD8 naive, and one for CD8 memory. To estimate repertoire size and how much clonotypes are shared between individuals, the study performed deep sequencing of blood TCR repertoires from a handful of healthy adults. Different laboratories and diverse techniques were used to prepare libraries and sequence TCR repertoires, to increase sequencing depth and limit assay-specific biases. Between about 0.9 and 9 billion PBMCs per donor were obtained by leukapheresis. The investigation overall reported the following: The small number of donors limited the genetic and exposure-history diversity represented. When several donors were compared, the shared fraction of clonotypes was roughly 4.8% for naive CD4, over 3% for naive CD8, more than 2% for memory CD4, and around 0.37% for memory CD8. Naive subsets generally had larger estimated clonotype richness than memory subsets. Incomplete sequencing was indicated by rarefaction of sorted-subset datasets, despite the large sequencing depth. Only blood was sampled, and tissue TCR repertoires likely differ from those in blood. Based on pairwise subsampling, the degree of clonotype sharing among donors was expected to be affected by sequencing depth. Clonotypes shared by all four sorted-subset donors showed higher generation probabilities than non-shared clonotypes.

TCR CDR3 regions were amplified from genomic DNA by multiplex PCR using the deep immunoSEQ assay. For each cell subset, the extracted genomic DNA was distributed evenly across all wells of several immunoSEQ 96-well plates, and each plate served as one replicate. For sorted subsets, approximately 190 ng of genomic DNA, equivalent to roughly 30,000 T cell genomes, went into each replicate PCR. The purified libraries were quantified using a Qubit 3.0 fluorometer, sized with a Bioanalyzer 2100, and then quantified again using the KAPA Library Quantification kit. Each immunoSEQ 96-well plate was sequenced on its own single-read 150-cycle Illumina NextSeq 550 flow cell. As for the original processing: The immunoSEQ output contained only junctional sequences without quality scores, so filtering could not match that applied to full-length reads. Sequences were annotated with PyIR, a Python wrapper for IgBLAST v1.9, and V/J genes and CDR3 were assigned using IMGT germline references. Reads were removed for weak V/J assignments (E-value above 1e-6), missing CDR3, stop codons, out-of-frame junctions, or ambiguous translated residues. A V3J clonotype was defined by an identical inferred V gene, J gene, and CDR3 amino acid sequence. Percentage overlap between repertoires was calculated by dividing the number of shared unique clonotypes by the size of the smaller repertoire. Richness of each repertoire was evaluated using RTK rarefaction, the Chao1 estimator, and Recon v2.1 estimates of unobserved clonotypes. For all TCRbeta clonotypes obtained by the gDNA method from a few donors, generation probabilities were computed with OLGA. TCRdb carries this immuneACCESS record with in-frame sequences only. Its versions omit some clonotypes, under half of them owing to an unresolved V gene in the studies checked, with the rest unexplained. V and J calls and clone size are as listed in that table; D and trimming were resolved from the DNA. The sample has approximately 980,000 clones on record, approximately 76% of them singletons. Jointly, the top ten make up nearly 1.5% of the sample.

The donors were healthy, HIV-negative adults who had no recently reported acute infections or vaccinations. Every donor was a Caucasian adult residing in Nashville, Tennessee, USA. CD4+ T cells were enriched by magnetic negative selection, after which naive cells were positively selected on CD45RA and the negative fraction was taken as the memory subset. After blood collection by leukapheresis, PBMCs were isolated using Ficoll-Histopaque density gradient centrifugation and then cryopreserved in the vapor phase of liquid nitrogen. Analytical flow cytometry was used to check the purity and quantity of each magnetically sorted T cell population. From each sorted fraction, genomic DNA was isolated and quantified by UV absorbance on a Nanodrop 2000c. Clipping removes 4 bases from V and 6 bases from J, with 7 as the unmatched junction base count. Including cysteine and phenylalanine, the CDR3 has 15 amino acids. Only the CDR3 DNA is retained, 45 bases long and in frame from the first base. For CDR1 and CDR2, the germline V gene lists SGHTA and FQGNSA.

As regards this clone: The antigen this receptor binds is unknown. Base qualities were left out, and no much larger clone turns up one base away.

The TCR sequence derives from a man aged 18 to 35 in good health. The rearrangement joined TRBV7-2 to TRBJ1-2, and 11 junctional nucleotides match TRBD1. The sample was memory CD4+ T cells sorted from blood. This specimen's cell subset or site label, per the study, means: CD45RA-negative fraction. At the DNA level, the sequence is TGTGCCAGCAGCTCCAGGACAGGGGGCGCCGATGGCTACACCTTC. Translated, it reads CASSSRTGGADGYTF.